The rows below give T cell receptor beta chains drawn from one sample of a study of Ad26.COV2.S vaccination and SARS-CoV-2 variants. Sequencing used immunoSEQ multiplex PCR; TCRdb keeps in-frame clones, though not all of them. The data hold under 550,000 clones, with around 90% observed a single time. The input for sequencing was peripheral blood, taken in a trial of Ad26.COV2.S vaccine versus placebo. These receptors were obtained from a person between 18 and 59 years old who received the Ad26.COV2.S COVID-19 vaccine or a placebo. The CDR3 runs from the conserved cysteine through the conserved F or W. D genes are given only for firm matches. Where a row states a size, it is once, few, many or the class of an expanded clone; other rows omit it.

J gene: TRBJ1-2
D gene: TRBD1
V gene: TRBV3-1/TRBV3-2
clone size: NA
CDR3 DNA: TGTGCCAGCAGTGACAGGGGCCGTCAAGGTTACACCTTC
CDR3 protein: CASSDRGRQGYTF

J gene: TRBJ2-5
D gene: TRBD2
V gene: TRBV25-1
clone size: NA
CDR3 DNA: TGTGCCAGCAGTGAATCGTATGGGAGGGCAGAAGAGACCCAGTACTTC
CDR3 protein: CASSESYGRAEETQYF

J gene: TRBJ2-3
D gene: TRBD1
V gene: TRBV5-4
clone size: NA
CDR3 DNA: TGTGCCAGCAGCTCAGAAAGGGACAGACTTCTTGCTAGCACAGATACGCAGTATTTT
CDR3 protein: CASSSERDRLLASTDTQYF

J gene: TRBJ1-6
D gene: TRBD1
V gene: TRBV30
clone size: NA
CDR3 DNA: TGTGCCTGGAGTACGTCGGACAGGGGATCCCTAAATTCACCCCTCCACTTT
CDR3 protein: CAWSTSDRGSLNSPLHF

J gene: TRBJ2-1
D gene: TRBD2
V gene: TRBV4-2
clone size: NA
CDR3 DNA: TGTGCCAGCAGCCAAGGTTTGGCAGGGACTAGGAGAGACAATGAGCAGTTCTTC
CDR3 protein: CASSQGLAGTRRDNEQFF

J gene: TRBJ1-5
D gene: TRBD1
V gene: TRBV20-1
clone size: NA
CDR3 DNA: TGCAGTGCTAGTTCGACAGGGTTAGGCGATAGCAATCAGCCCCAGCATTTT
CDR3 protein: CSASSTGLGDSNQPQHF

J gene: TRBJ2-3
D gene: TRBD1
V gene: TRBV19
clone size: NA
CDR3 DNA: TGTGCCAGTAGTATAGGACAGGGTCCAGATACGCAGTATTTT
CDR3 protein: CASSIGQGPDTQYF

J gene: TRBJ1-5
D gene: NA
V gene: TRBV6-7
clone size: NA
CDR3 DNA: TGTGCCAGCGGGCGGACTTTCGGACAGCCCCAGCATTTT
CDR3 protein: CASGRTFGQPQHF

J gene: TRBJ1-2
D gene: NA
V gene: TRBV9
clone size: NA
CDR3 DNA: TGTGCCAGCAGCGTAGACAGTTCCTATGGCTACACCTTC
CDR3 protein: CASSVDSSYGYTF

J gene: TRBJ2-7
D gene: TRBD2
V gene: TRBV27
clone size: few
CDR3 DNA: TGTGCCAGCAGGTTGACCGGGACTAGCGACCTCTACGAGCAGTACTTC
CDR3 protein: CASRLTGTSDLYEQYF

J gene: TRBJ1-1
D gene: TRBD1
V gene: TRBV30
clone size: NA
CDR3 DNA: TGTGCCTGGGAAGGGACAGGTGCTCCTGAAGCTTTCTTT
CDR3 protein: CAWEGTGAPEAFF

J gene: TRBJ2-7
D gene: TRBD1
V gene: TRBV6-5
clone size: NA
CDR3 DNA: TGTGCCAGCCGTTTTTCCCGACAGGGTCCTCACGAGCAGTACTTC
CDR3 protein: CASRFSRQGPHEQYF

J gene: TRBJ1-1
D gene: TRBD1
V gene: TRBV19
clone size: NA
CDR3 DNA: TGTGCCAGTAGTGTTGGGACAGGGACCTCTGAAGCTTTCTTT
CDR3 protein: CASSVGTGTSEAFF

J gene: TRBJ2-7
D gene: NA
V gene: TRBV4-1
clone size: once
CDR3 DNA: TGCGCCAGCAGCCTGTGGGCCAATTCCTACGAGCAGTACTTC
CDR3 protein: CASSLWANSYEQYF

J gene: TRBJ1-1
D gene: NA
V gene: TRBV30
clone size: NA
CDR3 DNA: TGTGCCTGGAGTCTTGGAAGTGAGGCTTTCTTT
CDR3 protein: CAWSLGSEAFF

J gene: TRBJ2-3
D gene: NA
V gene: TRBV28
clone size: NA
CDR3 DNA: TGTGCCAGCAGTAACCGGGACTCCCCTTTAGCTACGCAGTATTTT
CDR3 protein: CASSNRDSPLATQYF

J gene: TRBJ2-1
D gene: TRBD2
V gene: TRBV20-1
clone size: NA
CDR3 DNA: TGCAGTGCTAGTCAAGCGGGAGAACGGAATGAGCAGTTCTTC
CDR3 protein: CSASQAGERNEQFF

J gene: TRBJ2-5
D gene: NA
V gene: TRBV3-1/TRBV3-2
clone size: NA
CDR3 DNA: TGTGCCAGCAGCCAAGGGGGGCTCCACCAAGAGACCCAGTACTTC
CDR3 protein: CASSQGGLHQETQYF

J gene: TRBJ2-1
D gene: TRBD2
V gene: TRBV6-5
clone size: few
CDR3 DNA: TGTGCCAGCAGTTCCTACCGGGACTACTCCTACAATGAGCAGTTCTTC
CDR3 protein: CASSSYRDYSYNEQFF

J gene: TRBJ2-3
D gene: NA
V gene: TRBV28
clone size: NA
CDR3 DNA: TGTGCCAGCAGTTTCCCCTCTTCTCTCACAGATACGCAGTATTTT
CDR3 protein: CASSFPSSLTDTQYF

J gene: TRBJ1-4
D gene: NA
V gene: TRBV6-5
clone size: NA
CDR3 DNA: TGTGCCAGCAATTCCGGGATCCGGAGCCGAAAACTGTTTTTT
CDR3 protein: CASNSGIRSRKLFF

J gene: TRBJ1-4
D gene: TRBD1
V gene: TRBV6-6
clone size: NA
CDR3 DNA: TGTGCCAGCAGTACAACGGACAGGGCTAATGAAAAACTGTTTTTT
CDR3 protein: CASSTTDRANEKLFF

J gene: TRBJ2-1
D gene: NA
V gene: TRBV7-7
clone size: NA
CDR3 DNA: TGTGCTAGCAGCTTAGCGGTGAGCTCCTACAATGAGCAGTTCTTC
CDR3 protein: CASSLAVSSYNEQFF

J gene: TRBJ2-7
D gene: NA
V gene: TRBV10-3
clone size: NA
CDR3 DNA: TGTGCCATCAGTGAGTCGGGGGGAGGTGGCTACGAGCAGTACTTC
CDR3 protein: CAISESGGGGYEQYF

J gene: TRBJ1-6
D gene: TRBD1
V gene: TRBV30
clone size: NA
CDR3 DNA: TGTGCCTGGAGTAATTCCGGGACAGGGTTGGAATCCCTCCACTTT
CDR3 protein: CAWSNSGTGLESLHF

J gene: TRBJ2-7
D gene: NA
V gene: TRBV7-9
clone size: NA
CDR3 DNA: TGTGCCAGCAGCTTATCAAGGGGTTTTACCTACGAGCAGTACTTC
CDR3 protein: CASSLSRGFTYEQYF

J gene: TRBJ2-7
D gene: TRBD1
V gene: TRBV9
clone size: NA
CDR3 DNA: TGTGCCAGCAGCGACGGGACAGGGGCGGACTACGAGCAGTACTTC
CDR3 protein: CASSDGTGADYEQYF

J gene: TRBJ1-5
D gene: NA
V gene: TRBV19
clone size: few
CDR3 DNA: TGTGCCAGTAGTGAGGGGACGGGGCAGCCCCAGCATTTT
CDR3 protein: CASSEGTGQPQHF

J gene: TRBJ2-1
D gene: NA
V gene: TRBV7-9
clone size: NA
CDR3 DNA: TGTGCCAGCAGCTCGCGATCAAACAATGAGCAGTTCTTC
CDR3 protein: CASSSRSNNEQFF

J gene: TRBJ1-2
D gene: NA
V gene: TRBV3-1/TRBV3-2
clone size: NA
CDR3 DNA: TGTGCCAGCAGCCTGGACACCCGTGGCTACACCTTC
CDR3 protein: CASSLDTRGYTF

J gene: TRBJ2-3
D gene: TRBD1
V gene: TRBV5-1
clone size: NA
CDR3 DNA: TGCGCCAGCAGCCTAGGACAGGCAATCGCGGTCGATACGCAGTATTTT
CDR3 protein: CASSLGQAIAVDTQYF

J gene: TRBJ2-2
D gene: TRBD1
V gene: TRBV11-1
clone size: once
CDR3 DNA: TGTGCCAGCAGCTTGAGGGGGCCATCGAACACCGGGGAGCTGTTTTTT
CDR3 protein: CASSLRGPSNTGELFF

J gene: TRBJ2-5
D gene: NA
V gene: TRBV12-3/TRBV12-4
clone size: NA
CDR3 DNA: TGTGCCAGCAGTTGGAGGGGAGCTGAGACCCAGTACTTC
CDR3 protein: CASSWRGAETQYF

J gene: TRBJ1-5
D gene: NA
V gene: TRBV5-1
clone size: NA
CDR3 DNA: TGCGCAGCGCAGTGTGGGTGGGGAGGCAATCAGCCCCAGCATTTT
CDR3 protein: CAAQCGWGGNQPQHF

J gene: TRBJ2-1
D gene: NA
V gene: TRBV24-1
clone size: NA
CDR3 DNA: TGTGCCACCAGTGATTTAAGGCTAGGTAGCGGCAATGAGCAGTTCTTC
CDR3 protein: CATSDLRLGSGNEQFF

J gene: TRBJ1-3
D gene: NA
V gene: TRBV30
clone size: NA
CDR3 DNA: TGTGCCTGGAGCTTACAGGTGGTGAACACCATATATTTT
CDR3 protein: CAWSLQVVNTIYF

J gene: TRBJ1-1
D gene: TRBD1
V gene: TRBV19
clone size: NA
CDR3 DNA: TGTGCCAGTAGTATCGGGACAGGGGGCACTGAAGCTTTCTTT
CDR3 protein: CASSIGTGGTEAFF

J gene: TRBJ1-4
D gene: NA
V gene: TRBV19
clone size: NA
CDR3 DNA: TGTGCCAGTAGTTCGGTCGCAACTAATGAAAAACTGTTTTTT
CDR3 protein: CASSSVATNEKLFF

J gene: TRBJ1-5
D gene: NA
V gene: TRBV28
clone size: NA
CDR3 DNA: TGTGCCAGCAGATCTGGGCTGGGCCTTAGAGGCAATCAGCCCCAGCATTTT
CDR3 protein: CASRSGLGLRGNQPQHF

J gene: TRBJ2-3
D gene: NA
V gene: TRBV11-3
clone size: NA
CDR3 DNA: TGTGCCAGCAGCTTAGGTCCGGCCGATACGCAGTATTTT
CDR3 protein: CASSLGPADTQYF

J gene: TRBJ1-5
D gene: NA
V gene: TRBV30
clone size: NA
CDR3 DNA: TGTGCCTGGAACCTGGACGGGAATCAGCCCCAGCATTTT
CDR3 protein: CAWNLDGNQPQHF

J gene: TRBJ2-7
D gene: NA
V gene: TRBV19
clone size: NA
CDR3 DNA: TGTGCCAGTAGTATTGCGGGTTACGAGCAGTACTTC
CDR3 protein: CASSIAGYEQYF

J gene: TRBJ2-2
D gene: NA
V gene: TRBV6-2/TRBV6-3
clone size: NA
CDR3 DNA: TGTGCCAGCAGTTCGTTCACCGATAGCGCCTACGGGGAGCTGTTTTTT
CDR3 protein: CASSSFTDSAYGELFF

J gene: TRBJ2-2
D gene: NA
V gene: TRBV9
clone size: NA
CDR3 DNA: TGTGCCAGCAGCGTAGGTCCAGACACCGGGGAGCTGTTTTTT
CDR3 protein: CASSVGPDTGELFF

J gene: TRBJ2-7
D gene: TRBD2
V gene: TRBV27
clone size: few
CDR3 DNA: TGTGCCAGCAGTCCCCGGACTAGCGACTCCTACGAGCAGTACTTC
CDR3 protein: CASSPRTSDSYEQYF

J gene: TRBJ2-3
D gene: TRBD2
V gene: TRBV9
clone size: few
CDR3 DNA: TGTGCCAGCAGTCGACTAGCGGGAAACACAGATACGCAGTATTTT
CDR3 protein: CASSRLAGNTDTQYF

J gene: TRBJ2-7
D gene: TRBD1
V gene: TRBV29-1
clone size: NA
CDR3 DNA: TGCAGCGCTGCAGGGGGATTAGAGTCCTACGAGCAGTACTTC
CDR3 protein: CSAAGGLESYEQYF

J gene: TRBJ2-1
D gene: TRBD2
V gene: TRBV19
clone size: NA
CDR3 DNA: TGTGCCAGTAGTATCGTGGGAGGGCCTAGTGAGCAGTTCTTC
CDR3 protein: CASSIVGGPSEQFF

J gene: TRBJ2-7
D gene: TRBD2
V gene: TRBV6-5
clone size: NA
CDR3 DNA: TGTGCCAGCAGCACCCACAGCGGGAGGGCCAACGAGCAGTACTTC
CDR3 protein: CASSTHSGRANEQYF

J gene: TRBJ2-3
D gene: NA
V gene: TRBV6-5
clone size: NA
CDR3 DNA: TGTGCCAGCAGTTACCTGGACATCTTGGGCACAGATACGCAGTATTTT
CDR3 protein: CASSYLDILGTDTQYF

J gene: TRBJ1-5
D gene: NA
V gene: TRBV4-1
clone size: NA
CDR3 DNA: TGCGCCAGCAGCCAAGGAGGTAATAGCAATCAGCCCCAGCATTTT
CDR3 protein: CASSQGGNSNQPQHF

J gene: TRBJ2-7
D gene: NA
V gene: TRBV5-5
clone size: NA
CDR3 DNA: TGTGCCAGCAGCTTGGAAGGGTTGTACGAGCAGTACTTC
CDR3 protein: CASSLEGLYEQYF

J gene: TRBJ1-1
D gene: TRBD1
V gene: TRBV5-4
clone size: NA
CDR3 DNA: TGTGCCAGCACACAGGGGGATATGAACACTGAAGCTTTCTTT
CDR3 protein: CASTQGDMNTEAFF

J gene: TRBJ1-1
D gene: NA
V gene: TRBV27
clone size: NA
CDR3 DNA: TGTGCCAGCAGTCCAGGGATCGAGATGAACACTGAAGCTTTCTTT
CDR3 protein: CASSPGIEMNTEAFF

J gene: TRBJ1-3
D gene: NA
V gene: TRBV15
clone size: NA
CDR3 DNA: TGTGCCACCAGCAGGACGGTTTCTGGAAACACCATATATTTT
CDR3 protein: CATSRTVSGNTIYF

J gene: TRBJ2-3
D gene: TRBD1
V gene: TRBV10-3
clone size: NA
CDR3 DNA: TGTGCCATCAGGGGACAGGGAAGCACAGATACGCAGTATTTT
CDR3 protein: CAIRGQGSTDTQYF